Below, 4 T cell receptor beta chains from the same sample are listed, as sequenced in a study of T cells in Graves' hyperthyroidism and ophthalmopathy. It was RNA transcripts that yielded the amplified TCR beta CDR3 regions. HTBI primers were employed in a first-round RT-PCR of the TCR CDR3. TCRdb reanalysed the multiplex PCR reads using MiXCR and keeps one entry per CDR3 protein. The sample shows a few hundred thousand distinct CDR3 sequences, 16% of them seen only once. The sample comprised blood. The receptors originated from a woman in her thirties or forties with Graves' ophthalmopathy.

The rearrangement links TRBV10-3 to TRBJ1-1, with TRBD1 identical over 11 bases. CDR1 is ENHRY and CDR2 is SYGVKD in the germline V gene. The junction had 9 bases not matched to a gene; V was cut back by 10 bases and J by 5 bases. CDR3 length equals 14 residues. The CDR3 sequence: CATRRGQGVTEAFF. CDR3 sequence (DNA): TGTGCCACCCGCCGGGGACAGGGGGTGACTGAAGCTTTCTTT.

This clonotype was observed a handful of times. The chain recombines TRBV7-9 with TRBJ2-5; 7 bases line up with TRBD1. The CDR3 is 14 amino acids. V lost 5 bases and J lost 1; bases outside the gene matches: 4. The germline V gene encodes CDR1 SEHNR and CDR2 FQNEAQ (reference sequence). The CDR3 DNA reads TGTGCCAGCAGCGTAGGGACAGTCCAAGAGACCCAGTACTTC. Protein: CASSVGTVQETQYF.

The chain is built from TRBV6-1 and TRBJ2-2; D possibly corresponds to TRBD1 (6 bases). V lost 9 bases and J 7 bases, leaving 18 bases between the germline ends. CDR1 and CDR2 (germline): MNHNS, SASEGT. The CDR3 extends over 14 amino acids. CDR3: CASGRQAGVGELFF. CDR3 coding DNA: TGTGCCAGTGGGAGACAGGCCGGGGTCGGGGAGCTGTTTTTT.

This clonotype occurred many times. The chain uses TRBV9 and TRBJ1-1; 10 nucleotides match TRBD1. V shed 4 bases, J shed 4 bases, and the junction held 4 bases outside the gene matches. Germline V lookup: CDR1 SGDLS, CDR2 YYNGEE. The CDR3 is made up of 14 amino acids. CDR3 nucleotides: TGTGCCAGCAGCACCGGACAGGGGGGCACTGAAGCTTTCTTT. This codes for CASSTGQGGTEAFF. Filled out from reference TRBV9 and TRBJ1-1, the complete variable domain reads DSGVTQTPKHLITATGQRVTLRCSPRSGDLSVYWYQQSLDQGLQFLIQYYNGEERAKGNILERFSAQQFPDLHSELNLSSLELGDSALYFCASSTGQGGTEAFFGQGTRLTVV.